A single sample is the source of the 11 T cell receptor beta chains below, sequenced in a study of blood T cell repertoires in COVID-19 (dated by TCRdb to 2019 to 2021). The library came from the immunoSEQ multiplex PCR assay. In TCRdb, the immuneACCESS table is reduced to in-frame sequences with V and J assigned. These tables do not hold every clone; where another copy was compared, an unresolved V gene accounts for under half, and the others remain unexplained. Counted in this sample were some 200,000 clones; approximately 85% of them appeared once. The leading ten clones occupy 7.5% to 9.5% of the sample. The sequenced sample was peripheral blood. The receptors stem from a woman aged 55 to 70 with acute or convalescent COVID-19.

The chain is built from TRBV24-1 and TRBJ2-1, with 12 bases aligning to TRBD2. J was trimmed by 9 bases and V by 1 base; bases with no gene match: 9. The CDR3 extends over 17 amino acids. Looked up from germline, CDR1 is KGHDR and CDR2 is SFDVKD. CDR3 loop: CATSDFRTSGNLGEQFF. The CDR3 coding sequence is TGTGCCACCAGTGATTTTAGGACTAGCGGGAACCTCGGTGAGCAGTTCTTC.

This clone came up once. The CDR3 spells CSALSSVAQFF. CDR3 sequence (DNA): TGCAGTGCCCTGAGTAGCGTGGCGCAGTTCTTC. V usage is TRBV20-1 and J usage is TRBJ2-1; maybe TRBD2 (5 bases). This CDR3 comprises 11 residues. Per germline, CDR1 DFQATT and CDR2 SNEGSKA (reference sequence). V was pared by 6 bases and J by 12 bases, with 15 bases between.

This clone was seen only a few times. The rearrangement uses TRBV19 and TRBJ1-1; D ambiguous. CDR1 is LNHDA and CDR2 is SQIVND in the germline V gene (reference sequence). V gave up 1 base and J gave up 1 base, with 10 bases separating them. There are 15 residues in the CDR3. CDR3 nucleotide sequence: TGTGCCAGTAGTATAGGCAGACAAGGGAACACTGAAGCTTTCTTT. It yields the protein CASSIGRQGNTEAFF.

The CDR3 loop is CASSPGTGYVEKLFF. The CDR3 DNA follows: TGTGCCAGCAGTCCCGGGACAGGGTATGTTGAAAAACTGTTTTTT. The genes are TRBV6-5 and TRBJ1-4, with 9 bases identical to TRBD1. V was clipped by 5 bases and J by 7 bases; unmatched bases: 8. CDR1 and CDR2 from the germline V gene are MNHEY and SVGAGI. The length of the CDR3 is 15 residues.

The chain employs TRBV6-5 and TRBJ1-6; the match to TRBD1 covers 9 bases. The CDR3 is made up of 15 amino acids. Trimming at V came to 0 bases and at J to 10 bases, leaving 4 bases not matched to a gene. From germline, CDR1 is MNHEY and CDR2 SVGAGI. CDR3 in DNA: TGTGCCAGCAGTTACTCGGGGACAGGGAACTCACCCCTCCACTTT. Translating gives CASSYSGTGNSPLHF.

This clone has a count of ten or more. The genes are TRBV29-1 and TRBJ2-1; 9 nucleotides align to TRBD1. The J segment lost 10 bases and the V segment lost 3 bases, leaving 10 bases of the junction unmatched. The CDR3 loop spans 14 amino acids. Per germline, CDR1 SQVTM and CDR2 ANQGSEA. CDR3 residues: CSVDKTGGKGEQFF. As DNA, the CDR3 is TGCAGCGTTGATAAGACAGGGGGTAAAGGGGAGCAGTTCTTC.

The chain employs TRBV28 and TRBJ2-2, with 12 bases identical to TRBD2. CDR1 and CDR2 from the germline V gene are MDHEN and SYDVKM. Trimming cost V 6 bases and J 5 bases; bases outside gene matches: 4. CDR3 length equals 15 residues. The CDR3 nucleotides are TGTGCCAGCAGCGATGGACTAGCGGGGACCGGGGAGCTGTTTTTT. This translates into CASSDGLAGTGELFF.

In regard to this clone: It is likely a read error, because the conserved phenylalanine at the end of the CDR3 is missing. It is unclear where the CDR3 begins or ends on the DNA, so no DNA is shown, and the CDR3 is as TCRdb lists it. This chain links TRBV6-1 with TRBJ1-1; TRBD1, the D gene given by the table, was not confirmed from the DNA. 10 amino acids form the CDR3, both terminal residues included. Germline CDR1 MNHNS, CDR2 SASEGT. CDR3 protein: CASSDLIQSL.

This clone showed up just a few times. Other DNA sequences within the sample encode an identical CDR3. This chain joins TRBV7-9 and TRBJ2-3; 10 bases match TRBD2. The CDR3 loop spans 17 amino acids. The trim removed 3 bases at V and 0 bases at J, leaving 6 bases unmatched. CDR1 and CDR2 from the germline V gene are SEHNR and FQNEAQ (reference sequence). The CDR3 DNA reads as TGTGCCAGCAGCTTGGGTACAGCGGGAGGGAGCACAGATACGCAGTATTTT. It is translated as CASSLGTAGGSTDTQYF. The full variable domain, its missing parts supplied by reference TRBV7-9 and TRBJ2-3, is DTGVSQNPRHKITKRGQNVTFRCDPISEHNRLYWYRQTLGQGPEFLTYFQNEAQLEKSRLLSDRFSAERPKGSFSTLEIQRTEQGDSAMYLCASSLGTAGGSTDTQYFGPGTRLTVL.

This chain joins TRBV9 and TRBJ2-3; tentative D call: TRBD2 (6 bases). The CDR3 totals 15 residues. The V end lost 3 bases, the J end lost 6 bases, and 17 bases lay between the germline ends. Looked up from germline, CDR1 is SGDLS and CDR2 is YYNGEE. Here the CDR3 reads CASSGGAGRLDTQYF. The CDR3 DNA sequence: TGTGCCAGCAGCGGAGGAGCGGGCCGCCTCGATACGCAGTATTTT.

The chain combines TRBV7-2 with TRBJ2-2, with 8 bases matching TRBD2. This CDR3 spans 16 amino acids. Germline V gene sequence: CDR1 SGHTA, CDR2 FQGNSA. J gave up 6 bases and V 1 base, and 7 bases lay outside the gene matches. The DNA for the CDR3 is TGTGCCAGCAGCTTAGTCCCAGCGGGAGCGTCCGGGGAGCTGTTTTTT. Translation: CASSLVPAGASGELFF.